The source of this T cell receptor beta chain is a study of breast tumors, draining lymph nodes, adjacent tissues (dated by TCRdb to the mid-2010s). For the study in its entirety: TCR beta repertoires were compared across tumor, adjacent nontumor tissue and axillary lymph nodes obtained from breast cancer patients. The study aimed to assess the relationships and possible T-cell exchange between tumor, surrounding tissue and draining lymph node repertoires in human breast cancer.

Sequencing relied on an Illumina HiSeq 2000. Multiplex PCR amplification was used to generate the TCR beta chain libraries. The amplified TCR beta chain products were analyzed by high-throughput sequencing. TCRdb took the public reads, trimmed them with fastp at Q25, ran MiXCR for clone calling and kept in-frame beta chains. Identical CDR3 protein sequences are pooled into one entry, listed with their most common genes and DNA. The sample contains more than 50,000 distinct CDR3 sequences, approximately 62% of them found a single time. Of the sample, roughly 18% falls within the top ten clones. CDR1 and CDR2 are read off the germline V gene as LGHNA and YSLEER. Measured from the cysteine to the phenylalanine, the CDR3 is 17 residues long. The read is trimmed to its CDR3 DNA, 51 bases read in frame from base 1. V and J are truncated by 1 base and 0 bases respectively, leaving an intervening sequence of 13 bases.

Study-level results and caveats: A scenario in which most tumor T cells derive from the lymph node and then expand within tumor tissue was judged to be consistent with the data. The conclusion that tumor T cells originate in lymph nodes was framed as consistent with a hypothesis rather than directly demonstrated. Tumor and nontumor tissue repertoires were significantly more similar in luminal-like than in basal-like breast cancer. Tumor T-cell repertoires showed less diversity than lymph node repertoires and more diversity than nontumor tissue repertoires, and tumor T-cell repertoires showed preferential V and J gene usage.

Comment on this clonotype: Its antigen remains unidentified. The sample holds no much larger clone one base away, and base qualities are not on file.

Material: breast tumor tissue. The rearranged segments are TRBV4-3 and TRBJ1-3, with the D gene not clear enough to name. The origin of this receptor is a female donor with breast cancer. Some clones in this sample may be carry-over from other donors' samples. The DNA is TGCGCCAGCAGCCAAGCCCCAGAGGTCTACTCTGGAAACACCATATATTTT. Translated, it reads CASSQAPEVYSGNTIYF.